This T cell receptor (beta chain) originates from a study of T cells in Graves' hyperthyroidism and ophthalmopathy. The study's findings and limits: The model anticipated ophthalmopathy a median about six months pre-onset. The blood repertoire included most of the expanded thyroid clonotypes above 0.001.

Across 18 months, stable Graves' hyperthyroidism was marked by no progression to ophthalmopathy. Newly diagnosed patients aged 18 to 65 had hyperthyroidism of under 2 months' duration. V shed 4 bases and J 7 bases; nucleotides not matched to a gene: 14. CDR1 is SGHRS and CDR2 is YFSETQ in the germline V gene. CDR3 length: 16 residues. Authors of the study amplified TCR beta CDR3 regions from RNA transcripts. The primer set for the first-round RT-PCR of the TCR CDR3 was HTBI. Each CDR3 protein gets one entry after TCRdb re-called the multiplex PCR reads with MiXCR. This table holds 450,000 to 700,000 distinct CDR3 sequences, under 60% found once. This clonotype was seen more than once but under ten times. Its antigen is still unknown.

This TCR was sampled from a woman aged 18-30 years with Graves' hyperthyroidism. The sample consisted of peripheral blood or thyroid tissue (not recorded which). The rearrangement links TRBV5-1 to TRBJ1-1; TRBD1 matches at 9 bases. CDR3 loop: CASSSNRGQKFGEAFF. In DNA form, the CDR3 reads TGCGCCAGCAGCAGCAACAGGGGGCAGAAATTTGGTGAAGCTTTCTTT.